This entry concerns a single T cell receptor beta chain. It lacks a known antigen. There are no base qualities to consult, and no much larger clone falls within one base. The sample originates from a study of shared clonotypes between healthy human individuals (dated by TCRdb to the early 2020s). About the full investigation: Three men and two women, aged 18 to 49 years, made up the cohort. For each donor, CD4 naive and CD4 memory were each run on three plates, CD8 naive on two plates, and CD8 memory on one plate. To estimate repertoire size and how much clonotype sharing occurs between individuals, the study deeply sequenced the blood TCR repertoires of roughly 5 healthy adults. Different laboratories and diverse techniques were used to prepare libraries and sequence TCR repertoires, to increase sequencing depth and limit assay-specific biases. Leukapheresis yielded between about 0.85 and 10 billion PBMCs per donor.

CDR1 and CDR2 are drawn from the germline V gene: MGHRA, YSYEKL. From the cysteine through the phenylalanine, the CDR3 covers 15 amino acids. The kept DNA is CDR3 alone, 45 bases in frame from the first base. The V end gives up 1 base and the J end 6 bases, leaving 4 bases in the junction not matched to a gene. The full study reports these points: Only blood was sampled, and tissue TCR repertoires likely differ from those in blood. The small number of donors limited the genetic and exposure-history diversity represented. Based on pairwise subsampling, the degree of clonotype sharing among donors was expected to be affected by sequencing depth. Rarefaction of sorted-subset datasets indicated incomplete sequencing despite the large sequencing depth. Compared with non-shared clonotypes, the clonotypes found in all four sorted-subset donors had higher generation probabilities. Estimated clonotype richness was generally larger for naive than for memory subsets. When a handful of donors were compared, the shared fraction of clonotypes was 5% to 6.5% for naive CD4, approximately 3.3% for naive CD8, 2.3% for memory CD4, and less than 0.5% for memory CD8.

Donors were healthy HIV-negative adults with no recently reported acute infections or vaccinations. Every donor was a Caucasian adult living in Nashville, Tennessee, USA. CD4+ T cells were enriched by magnetic negative selection, after which naive cells were positively selected on CD45RA and the negative fraction was taken as the memory subset. After blood collection by leukapheresis, PBMCs were isolated using Ficoll-Histopaque density gradient centrifugation and then cryopreserved in the vapor phase of liquid nitrogen. Analytical flow cytometry was used to check the purity and quantity of every magnetically sorted T cell population. Genomic DNA was isolated from each sorted fraction and quantified by UV absorbance on a Nanodrop 2000c. Using the deep immunoSEQ assay, TCR CDR3 regions were amplified from genomic DNA by multiplex PCR. Extracted genomic DNA from each cell subset was distributed evenly across all wells of several immunoSEQ 96-well plates, and each plate was treated as a replicate. For sorted subsets, roughly 200 ng genomic DNA, equal to some 30,000 T cell genomes, was loaded into each replicate PCR. Purified libraries were quantified with a Qubit 3.0 fluorometer, sized on a Bioanalyzer 2100, and re-quantified with the KAPA Library Quantification kit. Each immunoSEQ 96-well plate was sequenced on its own single-read 150-cycle Illumina NextSeq 550 flow cell. Turning to the authors' computational methods: Because the immunoSEQ output held only junctional sequences and lacked quality scores, the filtering could not match the filtering applied to full-length reads. Sequences were annotated with PyIR, a Python wrapper for IgBLAST v1.9, using IMGT germline references to assign V/J genes and CDR3. Any read was removed if the V/J assignment was weak (E-value above 1e-6), the CDR3 was missing, or the read contained stop codons, out-of-frame junctions, or ambiguous translated residues. V3J clonotypes were defined as sequences sharing an identical inferred V gene, J gene, and CDR3 amino acid sequence. Percentage overlap between repertoires was calculated by dividing the number of shared unique clonotypes by the size of the smaller repertoire. Three approaches were used to assess repertoire richness: RTK rarefaction, the Chao1 estimator, and Recon v2.1 estimates of unobserved clonotypes. For all TCRbeta clonotypes obtained by the gDNA method from a handful of donors, generation probabilities were computed with OLGA. In TCRdb, the immuneACCESS table is reduced to in-frame sequences with V and J assigned. These tables do not hold every clone; where another copy was compared, an unresolved V gene accounts for under half, and the others remain unexplained. That table supplies the V and J calls and clone size; D and trimming were determined from the DNA. Recorded for this sample are more than 2,000,000 clones; roughly 93% of them occurred a single time. About 0.39% of the sample goes to the ten largest clones.

The source is a man aged 18 to 29 in good health. Some clones in this sample may be carry-over from other donors' samples. This chain is built from TRBV4-1 and TRBJ2-2; 8 bases in the middle match TRBD2. The specimen sequenced was naive CD4+ T cells from PBMCs. In light of the paper, this sample's cell subset or site label describes: CD45RA+ positively selected. The CDR3 region: CASSQGGLAPGELFF. The DNA sequence is TGCGCCAGCAGCCAAGGCGGACTAGCCCCCGGGGAGCTGTTTTTT.